This T cell receptor beta chain was sequenced for a study of cytomegalovirus exposure and HLA in healthy donors. Details on this clone: Antigen specificity is unknown.

Primers included in the PCR were 60 Vbeta and 13 Jbeta primers. TCRdb's table, derived via immunoSEQ multiplex PCR, lists solely in-frame clones and lacks some. Of more than 95,000 clones in the sample, about 80% were seen once. From germline, CDR1 is LNHDA and CDR2 SQIVND (reference sequence). This CDR3 comprises 17 residues. V dropped 3 bases and J dropped 4; count of bases not matched to a gene: 13. Whole-study results and caveats: Confirmation was obtained in vitro that a few CMV-associated chains are specific for CMV antigens.

Sequencing used PBMCs. This chain connects TRBV19 to TRBJ1-1; 8 bases line up with TRBD1. This TCR derives from a middle-aged woman in good health and CMV-seronegative. This CDR3 is CASSMKTAGTGLTEAFF. The CDR3 DNA reads as TGTGCCAGTAGTATGAAAACCGCCGGGACAGGTCTCACTGAAGCTTTCTTT.